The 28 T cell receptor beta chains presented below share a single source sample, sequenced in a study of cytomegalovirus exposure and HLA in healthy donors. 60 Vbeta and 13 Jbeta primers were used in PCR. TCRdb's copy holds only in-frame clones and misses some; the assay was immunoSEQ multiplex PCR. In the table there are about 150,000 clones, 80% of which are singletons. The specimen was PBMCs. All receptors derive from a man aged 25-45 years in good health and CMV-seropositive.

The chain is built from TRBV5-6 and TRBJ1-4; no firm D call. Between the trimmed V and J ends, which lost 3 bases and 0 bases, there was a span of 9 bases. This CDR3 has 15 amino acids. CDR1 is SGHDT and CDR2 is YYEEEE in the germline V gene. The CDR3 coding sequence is TGTGCCAGCAGCTCGGTGGAGGCAACTAATGAAAAACTGTTTTTT. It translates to CASSSVEATNEKLFF.

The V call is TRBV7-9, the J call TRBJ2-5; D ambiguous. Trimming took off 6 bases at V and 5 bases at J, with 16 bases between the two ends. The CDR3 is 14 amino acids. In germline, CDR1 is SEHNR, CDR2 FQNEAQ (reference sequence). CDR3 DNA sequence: TGTGCCAGCAGGACGGAGAGTAGGTGGGAGACCCAGTACTTC. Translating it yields CASRTESRWETQYF.

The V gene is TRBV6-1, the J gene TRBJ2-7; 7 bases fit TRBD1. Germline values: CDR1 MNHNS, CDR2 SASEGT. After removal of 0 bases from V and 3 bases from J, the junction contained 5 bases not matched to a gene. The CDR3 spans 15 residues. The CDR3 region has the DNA TGTGCCAGCAGTGAAGCGACAGGGCAAAGCTACGAGCAGTACTTC. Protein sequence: CASSEATGQSYEQYF.

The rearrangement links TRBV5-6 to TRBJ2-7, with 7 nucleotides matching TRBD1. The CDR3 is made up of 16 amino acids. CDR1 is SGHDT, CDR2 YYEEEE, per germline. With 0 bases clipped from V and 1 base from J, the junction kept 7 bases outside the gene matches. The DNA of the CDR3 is TGTGCCAGCAGCTTGGAGGCAGGGGGAGTTTCCTACGAGCAGTACTTC. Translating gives CASSLEAGGVSYEQYF.

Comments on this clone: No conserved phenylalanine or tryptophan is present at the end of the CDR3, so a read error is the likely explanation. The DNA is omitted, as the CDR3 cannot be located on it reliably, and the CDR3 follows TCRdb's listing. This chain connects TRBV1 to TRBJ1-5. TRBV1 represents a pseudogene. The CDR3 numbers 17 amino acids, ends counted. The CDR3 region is CTSNIPRAIYSNQPQHL.

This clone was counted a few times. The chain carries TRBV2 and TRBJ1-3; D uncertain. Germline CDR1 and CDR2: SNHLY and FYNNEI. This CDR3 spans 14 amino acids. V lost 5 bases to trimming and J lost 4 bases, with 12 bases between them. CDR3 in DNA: TGTGCCAGCAGTCCAAAGAGGCACGGAAACACCATATATTTT. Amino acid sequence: CASSPKRHGNTIYF.

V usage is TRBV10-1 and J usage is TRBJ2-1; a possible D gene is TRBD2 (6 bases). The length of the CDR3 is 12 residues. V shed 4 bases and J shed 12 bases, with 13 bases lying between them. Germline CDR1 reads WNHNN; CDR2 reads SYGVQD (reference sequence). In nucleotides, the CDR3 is TGCGCCAGCAGTGGGGACTTCGTAACGCAGTTCTTC. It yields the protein CASSGDFVTQFF.

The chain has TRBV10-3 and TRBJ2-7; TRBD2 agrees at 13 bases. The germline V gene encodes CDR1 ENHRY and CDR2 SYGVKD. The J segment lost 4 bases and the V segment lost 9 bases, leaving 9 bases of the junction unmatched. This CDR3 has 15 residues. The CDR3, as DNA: TGTGCCATAAGAGGGACTAGCGGGACCTCGTACGAGCAGTACTTC. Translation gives CAIRGTSGTSYEQYF.

The CDR3 nucleotides are TGTGCCTGGAGTGACCCGGGACAGCGAATCTCCTACGAGCAGTACTTC. Its translation is CAWSDPGQRISYEQYF. The chain employs TRBV30 and TRBJ2-7; 7 nucleotides align to TRBD1. The CDR3 has 16 residues. V was pared by 1 base and J by 0 bases, with 9 bases of the junction left unmatched. CDR1 and CDR2 from the germline V gene are GTSNPN and SVGIG (reference sequence).

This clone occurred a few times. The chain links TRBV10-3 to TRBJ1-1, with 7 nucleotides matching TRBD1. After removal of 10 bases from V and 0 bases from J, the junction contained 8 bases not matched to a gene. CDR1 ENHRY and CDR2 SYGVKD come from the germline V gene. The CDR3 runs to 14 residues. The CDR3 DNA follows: TGTGCCACCTCTAACAGGGGCCTGAACACTGAAGCTTTCTTT. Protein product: CATSNRGLNTEAFF.

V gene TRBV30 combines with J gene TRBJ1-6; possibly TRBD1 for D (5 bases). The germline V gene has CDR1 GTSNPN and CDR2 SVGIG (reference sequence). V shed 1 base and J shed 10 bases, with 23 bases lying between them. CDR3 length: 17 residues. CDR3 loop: CAWSGPPVGTSGSPLHF. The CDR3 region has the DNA TGTGCCTGGAGTGGCCCCCCCGTCGGGACTAGTGGGTCACCCCTCCACTTT.

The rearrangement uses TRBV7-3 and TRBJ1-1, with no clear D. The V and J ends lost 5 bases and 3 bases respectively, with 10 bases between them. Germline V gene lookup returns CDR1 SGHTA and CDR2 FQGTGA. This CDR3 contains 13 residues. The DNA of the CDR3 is TGTGCCAGCAGCAAGGATCGGGACACTGAAGCTTTCTTT. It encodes CASSKDRDTEAFF.

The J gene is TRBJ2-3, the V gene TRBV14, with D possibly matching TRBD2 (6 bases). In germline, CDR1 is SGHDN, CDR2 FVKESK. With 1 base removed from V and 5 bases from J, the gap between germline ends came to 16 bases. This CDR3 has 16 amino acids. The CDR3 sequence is CASSQVWSVGGDTQYF. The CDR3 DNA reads TGTGCCAGCAGCCAAGTATGGTCCGTGGGAGGAGATACGCAGTATTTT.

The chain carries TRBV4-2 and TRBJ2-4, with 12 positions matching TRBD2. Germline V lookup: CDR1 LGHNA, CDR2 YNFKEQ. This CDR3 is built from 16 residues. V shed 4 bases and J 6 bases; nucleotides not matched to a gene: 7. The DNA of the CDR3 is TGTGCCAGCAGCCCACGGACTAGCGGGACGATAAACATTCAGTACTTC. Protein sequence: CASSPRTSGTINIQYF.

The CDR3: CASSRAGRAISPLHF. Written as DNA, the CDR3 is TGTGCCAGCAGCAGAGCAGGCAGGGCAATTTCACCCCTCCACTTT. The rearrangement uses TRBV6-5 and TRBJ1-6; maybe TRBD1 (5 bases). V dropped 6 bases and J dropped 9 bases, with 18 bases sitting between them. Germline V CDR1 and CDR2: MNHEY, SVGAGI. CDR3 length equals 15 residues.

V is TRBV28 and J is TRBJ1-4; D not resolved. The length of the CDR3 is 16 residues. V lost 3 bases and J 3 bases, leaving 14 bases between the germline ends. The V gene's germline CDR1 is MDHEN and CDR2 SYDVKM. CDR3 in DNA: TGTGCCAGCAGTTTTTCTGCTGTTGAGGCTAATGAAAAACTGTTTTTT. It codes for CASSFSAVEANEKLFF.

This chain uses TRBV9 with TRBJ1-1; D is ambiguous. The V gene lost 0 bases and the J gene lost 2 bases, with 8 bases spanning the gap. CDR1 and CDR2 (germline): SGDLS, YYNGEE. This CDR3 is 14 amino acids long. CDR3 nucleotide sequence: TGTGCCAGCAGCGTAGCGGGAGGCAACACTGAAGCTTTCTTT. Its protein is CASSVAGGNTEAFF.

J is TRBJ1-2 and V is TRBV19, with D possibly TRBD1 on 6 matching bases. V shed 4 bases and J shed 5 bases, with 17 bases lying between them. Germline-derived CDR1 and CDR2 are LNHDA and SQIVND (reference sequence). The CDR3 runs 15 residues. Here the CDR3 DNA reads TGTGCCAGTAGTACCATGGACAGCCTTGTATATGGCTACACCTTC. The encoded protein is CASSTMDSLVYGYTF.

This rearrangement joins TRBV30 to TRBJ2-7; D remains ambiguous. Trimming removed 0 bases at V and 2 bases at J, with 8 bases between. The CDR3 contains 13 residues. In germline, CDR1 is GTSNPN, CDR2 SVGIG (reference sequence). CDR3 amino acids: CAWSVSSTYEQYF. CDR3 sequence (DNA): TGTGCCTGGAGTGTGAGTTCCACCTACGAGCAGTACTTC.

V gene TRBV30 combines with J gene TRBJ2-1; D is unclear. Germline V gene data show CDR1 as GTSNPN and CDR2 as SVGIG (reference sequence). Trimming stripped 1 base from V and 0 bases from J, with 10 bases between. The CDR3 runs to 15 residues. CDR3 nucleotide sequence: TGTGCCTGGAGTGACTTCGCGAGCTCCTACAATGAGCAGTTCTTC. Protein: CAWSDFASSYNEQFF.

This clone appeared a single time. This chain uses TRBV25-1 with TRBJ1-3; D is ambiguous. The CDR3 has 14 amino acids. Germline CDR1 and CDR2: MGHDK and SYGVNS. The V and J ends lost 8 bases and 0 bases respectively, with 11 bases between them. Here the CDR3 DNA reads TGTGCCAGCGGCGGTCAGAGCTCTGGAAACACCATATATTTT. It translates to CASGGQSSGNTIYF.

As DNA, the CDR3 is TGTGCCAGCAGCCGGGATGGCGGGAGTATCTACGAGCAGTACTTC. It encodes CASSRDGGSIYEQYF. The chain carries TRBV2 and TRBJ2-7; 7 bases fit TRBD2. CDR1 SNHLY and CDR2 FYNNEI come from the germline V gene. The CDR3 length is 15 residues. Trimming removed 6 bases from V and 3 bases from J; junction bases left unmatched: 11.

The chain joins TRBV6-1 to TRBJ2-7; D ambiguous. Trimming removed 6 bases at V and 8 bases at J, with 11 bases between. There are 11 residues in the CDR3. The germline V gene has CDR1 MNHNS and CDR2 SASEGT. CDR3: CASSAPVQQYF. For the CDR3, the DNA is TGTGCCAGCAGCGCCCCGGTACAGCAGTACTTC.

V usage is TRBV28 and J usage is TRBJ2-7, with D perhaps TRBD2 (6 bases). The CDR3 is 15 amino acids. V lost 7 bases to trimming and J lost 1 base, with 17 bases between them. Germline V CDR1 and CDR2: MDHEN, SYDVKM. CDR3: CASTAGYRGSYEQYF. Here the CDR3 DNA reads TGTGCCAGCACTGCGGGGTATCGGGGTTCCTACGAGCAGTACTTC.

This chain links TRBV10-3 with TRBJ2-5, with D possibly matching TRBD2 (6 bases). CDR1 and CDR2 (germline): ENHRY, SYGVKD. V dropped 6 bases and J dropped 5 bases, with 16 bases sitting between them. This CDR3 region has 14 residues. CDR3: CAISPGDLGETQYF. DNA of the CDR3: TGTGCCATCAGCCCGGGGGACCTGGGGGAGACCCAGTACTTC.

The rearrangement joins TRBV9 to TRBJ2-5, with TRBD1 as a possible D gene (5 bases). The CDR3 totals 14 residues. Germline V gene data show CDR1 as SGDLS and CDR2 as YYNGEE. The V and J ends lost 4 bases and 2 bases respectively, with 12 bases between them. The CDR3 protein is CASSPDRIQETQYF. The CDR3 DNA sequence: TGTGCCAGCAGCCCTGACAGAATTCAAGAGACCCAGTACTTC. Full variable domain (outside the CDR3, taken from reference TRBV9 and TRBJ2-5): DSGVTQTPKHLITATGQRVTLRCSPRSGDLSVYWYQQSLDQGLQFLIQYYNGEERAKGNILERFSAQQFPDLHSELNLSSLELGDSALYFCASSPDRIQETQYFGPGTRLLVL.

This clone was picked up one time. The CDR3 region has the DNA TGCGCCAGCAGCTTCCGGACAGGACCGGAGGCTGAAGCTTTCTTT. This codes for CASSFRTGPEAEAFF. The chain links TRBV5-1 to TRBJ1-1; 7 nucleotides match TRBD1. Per germline, CDR1 SGHRS and CDR2 YFSETQ. V gave up 2 bases and J gave up 6 bases; unmatched junction bases: 10. This CDR3 comprises 15 residues.

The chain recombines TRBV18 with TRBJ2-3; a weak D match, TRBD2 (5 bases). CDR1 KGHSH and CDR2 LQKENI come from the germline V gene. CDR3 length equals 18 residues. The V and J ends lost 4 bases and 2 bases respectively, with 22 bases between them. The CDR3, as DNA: TGTGCCAGCTCACTCTCATTACTCCGGGTCGGGAACACAGATACGCAGTATTTT. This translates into CASSLSLLRVGNTDTQYF. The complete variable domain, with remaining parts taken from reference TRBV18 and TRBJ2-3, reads NAGVMQNPRHLVRRRGQEARLRCSPMKGHSHVYWYRQLPEEGLKFMVYLQKENIIDESGMPKERFSAEFPKEGPSILRIQQVVRGDSAAYFCASSLSLLRVGNTDTQYFGPGTRLTVL.